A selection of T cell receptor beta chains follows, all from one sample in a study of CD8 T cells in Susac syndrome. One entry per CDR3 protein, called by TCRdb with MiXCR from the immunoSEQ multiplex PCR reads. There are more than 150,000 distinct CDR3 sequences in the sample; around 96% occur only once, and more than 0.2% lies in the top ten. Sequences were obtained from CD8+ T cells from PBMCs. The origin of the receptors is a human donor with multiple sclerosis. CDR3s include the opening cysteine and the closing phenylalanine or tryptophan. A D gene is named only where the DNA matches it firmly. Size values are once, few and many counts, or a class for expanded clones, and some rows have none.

cdr3_nt: TGTGCCAGCAGCCCCGGACAGGGGGGAAACTATGGCTACACCTTC
cdr3_aa: CASSPGQGGNYGYTF
d_call: TRBD1
j_call: TRBJ1-2
v_call: TRBV9
clone_size: NA

cdr3_nt: TGTGCCAGCAGCGTTGACGGGGGGGATGGCTACACCTTC
cdr3_aa: CASSVDGGDGYTF
d_call: NA
j_call: TRBJ1-2
v_call: TRBV9
clone_size: NA

cdr3_nt: TGTGCCAGCTCACCATCTACCGGGACACCTAAGAACACTGAAGCTTTCTTT
cdr3_aa: CASSPSTGTPKNTEAFF
d_call: NA
j_call: TRBJ1-1
v_call: TRBV18
clone_size: NA

cdr3_nt: TGTGCCAGCAGCGTAGACGCCTCGCGCACCGGGGAGCTGTTTTTT
cdr3_aa: CASSVDASRTGELFF
d_call: NA
j_call: TRBJ2-2
v_call: TRBV9
clone_size: NA

cdr3_nt: TGCAGTGCTCGATTCGGGGGGCGAGGCAATGAGCAGTTCTTC
cdr3_aa: CSARFGGRGNEQFF
d_call: NA
j_call: TRBJ2-1
v_call: TRBV20-1
clone_size: NA

cdr3_nt: TGTGCCAGCAGTTTTGCGGGGGGCTTCTACGAGCAGTACTTC
cdr3_aa: CASSFAGGFYEQYF
d_call: TRBD2
j_call: TRBJ2-7
v_call: TRBV28
clone_size: NA

cdr3_nt: TGCGCCAGCAGCCCCCGGGACCCCGGTTTGGGCGTTTGGGAGCAGTTCTTC
cdr3_aa: CASSPRDPGLGVWEQFF
d_call: NA
j_call: TRBJ2-1
v_call: TRBV4-1
clone_size: NA

cdr3_nt: TGCAGCGTCCACTCCGGGACAGTCAAAGGCTACACCTTC
cdr3_aa: CSVHSGTVKGYTF
d_call: TRBD1
j_call: TRBJ1-2
v_call: TRBV29-1
clone_size: NA

cdr3_nt: TGTGCCAGTAGCATCAAGGGGGGCCGTCAGCCCCAGCATTTT
cdr3_aa: CASSIKGGRQPQHF
d_call: NA
j_call: TRBJ1-5
v_call: TRBV19
clone_size: NA

cdr3_nt: TGTGCCAGCAGCTTAGTTGCAGGGGGAAACTACGAGCAGTACTTC
cdr3_aa: CASSLVAGGNYEQYF
d_call: TRBD1
j_call: TRBJ2-7
v_call: TRBV7-9
clone_size: NA

cdr3_nt: TGTGCCTCCGGGAGGGGGGTCGAGCAGTACTTC
cdr3_aa: CASGRGVEQYF
d_call: TRBD2
j_call: TRBJ2-7
v_call: TRBV30
clone_size: once

cdr3_nt: TGTGCCAGCAGCTCCCCCACGGTGGGGAACACTGAAGCTTTCTTT
cdr3_aa: CASSSPTVGNTEAFF
d_call: NA
j_call: TRBJ1-1
v_call: TRBV13
clone_size: NA

cdr3_nt: TGTGCCAGCAGTACCACAGGTTCTGGTTCCTACGAGCAGTACTTC
cdr3_aa: CASSTTGSGSYEQYF
d_call: NA
j_call: TRBJ2-7
v_call: TRBV27
clone_size: NA

cdr3_nt: TGTGCCAGCAGTCTCCACACAGATACGCAGTATTTT
cdr3_aa: CASSLHTDTQYF
d_call: NA
j_call: TRBJ2-3
v_call: TRBV12-3/TRBV12-4
clone_size: NA

cdr3_nt: TGCGCCAGCAGCCAAGGACTAGCGGGGGAAGATACGCAGTATTTT
cdr3_aa: CASSQGLAGEDTQYF
d_call: TRBD2
j_call: TRBJ2-3
v_call: TRBV4-3
clone_size: NA

cdr3_nt: TGTGCCTGGACGCGGGTTACCGGGGAGCTGTTTTTT
cdr3_aa: CAWTRVTGELFF
d_call: NA
j_call: TRBJ2-2
v_call: TRBV30
clone_size: NA

cdr3_nt: TGTGCCAGCAGCCACGGGAGTGACGAGCAGTACTTC
cdr3_aa: CASSHGSDEQYF
d_call: NA
j_call: TRBJ2-7
v_call: TRBV7-9
clone_size: once

cdr3_nt: TGTGCCAGCAGCGACGGACAGGGGGCGAACACTGAAGCTTTCTTT
cdr3_aa: CASSDGQGANTEAFF
d_call: TRBD1
j_call: TRBJ1-1
v_call: TRBV9
clone_size: NA

cdr3_nt: TGTGCCACCAGCAGAGACGACGTAGGTCGCTCCTATAATTCACCCCTCCACTTT
cdr3_aa: CATSRDDVGRSYNSPLHF
d_call: NA
j_call: TRBJ1-6
v_call: TRBV15
clone_size: once

cdr3_nt: TGCAGTGCTAGACCCTCTGGGAGGGGGCGCGGCTACACCTTC
cdr3_aa: CSARPSGRGRGYTF
d_call: TRBD1
j_call: TRBJ1-2
v_call: TRBV20-1
clone_size: NA

cdr3_nt: TGTGCCAGCAGTCCCGGACAGGGACCGCTGTTTTTT
cdr3_aa: CASSPGQGPLFF
d_call: TRBD1
j_call: TRBJ2-2
v_call: TRBV27
clone_size: NA

cdr3_nt: TGTGCCAGCAGCTTACTTGAGGGGGGGAGCCCCTACGAGCAGTACTTC
cdr3_aa: CASSLLEGGSPYEQYF
d_call: NA
j_call: TRBJ2-7
v_call: TRBV7-9
clone_size: NA

cdr3_nt: TGTGCCAGCAGTTCCCGCGGGCCGATGGGCGGTCAGCCCCAGCATTTT
cdr3_aa: CASSSRGPMGGQPQHF
d_call: NA
j_call: TRBJ1-5
v_call: TRBV28
clone_size: NA

cdr3_nt: TGTGCCAGCAGCGACGAGGGACTAGCGGGCCGCAATGAGCAGTTCTTC
cdr3_aa: CASSDEGLAGRNEQFF
d_call: TRBD2
j_call: TRBJ2-1
v_call: TRBV4-2
clone_size: NA

cdr3_nt: TGTGCCAGCAGTTTGAGCACAGGGGACGAGCAGTACTTC
cdr3_aa: CASSLSTGDEQYF
d_call: TRBD1
j_call: TRBJ2-7
v_call: TRBV12-3/TRBV12-4
clone_size: NA

cdr3_nt: TGTGCCAGCGGTCAGGGGCGTCCGGGAGAGCAGTACTTC
cdr3_aa: CASGQGRPGEQYF
d_call: NA
j_call: TRBJ2-7
v_call: TRBV7-9
clone_size: NA

cdr3_nt: TGCGCCAGCAGTCAGTACAGAGACAGAGGACTACTCCAAGAGACCCAGTACTTC
cdr3_aa: CASSQYRDRGLLQETQYF
d_call: NA
j_call: TRBJ2-5
v_call: TRBV23-1
clone_size: NA

cdr3_nt: TGTGCCAGCAGTGCCGCGGGACAGGGATACACAGATACGCAGTATTTT
cdr3_aa: CASSAAGQGYTDTQYF
d_call: TRBD1
j_call: TRBJ2-3
v_call: TRBV12-3/TRBV12-4
clone_size: NA

cdr3_nt: TGCGCCAGCAGAGTGCAAACGGGGGTGGATACGCAGTATTTT
cdr3_aa: CASRVQTGVDTQYF
d_call: NA
j_call: TRBJ2-3
v_call: TRBV5-1
clone_size: NA

cdr3_nt: TGTGCCTGGAGTTCCGCCGACAGGGAACTATACTCTGGGGCCAACGTCCTGACTTTC
cdr3_aa: CAWSSADRELYSGANVLTF
d_call: TRBD1
j_call: TRBJ2-6
v_call: TRBV30
clone_size: NA

cdr3_nt: TGCGCCAGCAGCCAAAGGCTTGTGGGGGCCACCGGGGAGCTGTTTTTT
cdr3_aa: CASSQRLVGATGELFF
d_call: NA
j_call: TRBJ2-2
v_call: TRBV4-1
clone_size: NA